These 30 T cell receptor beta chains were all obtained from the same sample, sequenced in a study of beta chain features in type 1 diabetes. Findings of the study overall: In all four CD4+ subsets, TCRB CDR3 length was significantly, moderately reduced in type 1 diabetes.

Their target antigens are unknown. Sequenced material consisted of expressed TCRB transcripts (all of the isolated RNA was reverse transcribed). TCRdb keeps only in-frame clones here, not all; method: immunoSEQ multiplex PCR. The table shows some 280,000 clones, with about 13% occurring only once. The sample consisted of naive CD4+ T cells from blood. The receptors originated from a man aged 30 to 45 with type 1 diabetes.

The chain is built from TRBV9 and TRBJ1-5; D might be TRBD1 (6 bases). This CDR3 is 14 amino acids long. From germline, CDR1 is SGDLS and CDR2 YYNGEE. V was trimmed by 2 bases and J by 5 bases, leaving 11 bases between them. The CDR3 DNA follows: TGTGCCAGCAGCGTCGGGAGGGGGGATCAGCCCCAGCATTTT. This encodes CASSVGRGDQPQHF.

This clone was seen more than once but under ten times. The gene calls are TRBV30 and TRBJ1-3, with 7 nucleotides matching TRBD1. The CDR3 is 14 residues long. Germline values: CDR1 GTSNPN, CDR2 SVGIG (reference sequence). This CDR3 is CAGTEKGLRNTIYF. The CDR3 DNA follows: TGTGCTGGGACAGAAAAAGGATTGAGAAACACCATATATTTT.

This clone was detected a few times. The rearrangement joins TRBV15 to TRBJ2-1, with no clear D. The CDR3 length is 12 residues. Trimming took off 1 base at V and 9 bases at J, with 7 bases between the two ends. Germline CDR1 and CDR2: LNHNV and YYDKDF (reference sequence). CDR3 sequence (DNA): TGTGCCACCAGCAGAGTGTCCGGTGAGCAGTTCTTC. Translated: CATSRVSGEQFF.

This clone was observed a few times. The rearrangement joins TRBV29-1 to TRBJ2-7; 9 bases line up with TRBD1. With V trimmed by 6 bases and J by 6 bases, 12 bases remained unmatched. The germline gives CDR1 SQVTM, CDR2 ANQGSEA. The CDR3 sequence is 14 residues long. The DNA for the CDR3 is TGCAGCGTGGGGCCCGGGACAGGGTCTGGCGAGCAGTACTTC. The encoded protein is CSVGPGTGSGEQYF.

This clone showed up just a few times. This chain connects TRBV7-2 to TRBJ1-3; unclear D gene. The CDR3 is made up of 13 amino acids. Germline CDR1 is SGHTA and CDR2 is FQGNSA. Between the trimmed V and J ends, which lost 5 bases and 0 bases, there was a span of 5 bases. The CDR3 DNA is TGTGCCAGCAGCCCGAGCTCTGGAAACACCATATATTTT. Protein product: CASSPSSGNTIYF. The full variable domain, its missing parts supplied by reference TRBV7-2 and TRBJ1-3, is GAGVSQSPSNKVTEKGKDVELRCDPISGHTALYWYRQSLGQGLEFLIYFQGNSAPDKSGLPSDRFSAERTGGSVSTLTIQRTQQEDSAVYLCASSPSSGNTIYFGEGSWLTVV.

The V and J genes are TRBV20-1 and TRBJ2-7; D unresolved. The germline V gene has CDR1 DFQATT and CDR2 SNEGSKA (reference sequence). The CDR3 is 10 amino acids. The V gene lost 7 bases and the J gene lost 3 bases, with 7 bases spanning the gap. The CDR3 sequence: CSGTIYEQYF. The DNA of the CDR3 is TGCAGTGGTACAATCTACGAGCAGTACTTC.

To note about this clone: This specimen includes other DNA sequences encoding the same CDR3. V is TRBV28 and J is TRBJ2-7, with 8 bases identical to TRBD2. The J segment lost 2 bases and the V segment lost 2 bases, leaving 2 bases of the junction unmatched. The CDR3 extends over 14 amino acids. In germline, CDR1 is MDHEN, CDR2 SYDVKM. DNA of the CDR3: TGTGCCAGCAGTTTAACGGGAGGGCCCTACGAGCAGTACTTC. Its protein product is CASSLTGGPYEQYF.

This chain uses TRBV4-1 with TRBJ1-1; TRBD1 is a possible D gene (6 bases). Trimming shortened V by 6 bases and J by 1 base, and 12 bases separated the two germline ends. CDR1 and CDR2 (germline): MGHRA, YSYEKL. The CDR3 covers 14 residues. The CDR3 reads CASRTTGTNTEAFF. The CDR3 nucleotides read TGCGCCAGCAGAACAACAGGGACGAACACTGAAGCTTTCTTT.

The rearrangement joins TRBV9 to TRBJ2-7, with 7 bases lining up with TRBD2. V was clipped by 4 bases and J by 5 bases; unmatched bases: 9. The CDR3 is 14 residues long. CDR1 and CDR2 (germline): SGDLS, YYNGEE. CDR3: CASSPKGTKNEQYF. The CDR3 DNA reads TGTGCCAGCAGCCCCAAAGGGACTAAAAACGAGCAGTACTTC.

This chain's CDR3 is CASSRSNRDTGELFF. In DNA, the CDR3 is TGTGCCAGCTCCCGGAGTAACCGGGACACCGGGGAGCTGTTTTTT. The chain recombines TRBV2 with TRBJ2-2; D unresolved. The CDR3 totals 15 residues. Germline loops: CDR1 SNHLY, CDR2 FYNNEI. Trimming removed 8 bases at V and 3 bases at J, with 16 bases between.

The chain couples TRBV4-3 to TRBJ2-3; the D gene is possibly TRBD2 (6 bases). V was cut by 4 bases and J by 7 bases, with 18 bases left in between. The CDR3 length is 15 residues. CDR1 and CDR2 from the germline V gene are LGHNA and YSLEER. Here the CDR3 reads CASSRGGNNRNTQYF. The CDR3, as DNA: TGCGCCAGCAGCCGTGGCGGGAACAACCGCAATACGCAGTATTTT.

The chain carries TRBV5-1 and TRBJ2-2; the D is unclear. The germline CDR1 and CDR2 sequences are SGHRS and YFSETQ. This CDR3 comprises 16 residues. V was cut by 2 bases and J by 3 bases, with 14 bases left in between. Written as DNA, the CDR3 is TGCGCCAGCAGCTTCCAGCAGCTTGCGGACACCGGGGAGCTGTTTTTT. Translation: CASSFQQLADTGELFF.

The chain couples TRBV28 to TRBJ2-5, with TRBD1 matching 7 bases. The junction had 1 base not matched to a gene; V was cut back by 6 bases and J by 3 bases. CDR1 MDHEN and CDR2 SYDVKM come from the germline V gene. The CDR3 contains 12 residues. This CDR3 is CASRGTEETQYF. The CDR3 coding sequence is TGTGCCAGCAGGGGGACAGAAGAGACCCAGTACTTC.

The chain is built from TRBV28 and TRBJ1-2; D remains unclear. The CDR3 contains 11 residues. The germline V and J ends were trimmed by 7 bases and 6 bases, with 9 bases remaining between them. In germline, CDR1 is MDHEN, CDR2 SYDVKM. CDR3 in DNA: TGTGCCAGCACTTCCTCGGATGGCTACACCTTC. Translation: CASTSSDGYTF.

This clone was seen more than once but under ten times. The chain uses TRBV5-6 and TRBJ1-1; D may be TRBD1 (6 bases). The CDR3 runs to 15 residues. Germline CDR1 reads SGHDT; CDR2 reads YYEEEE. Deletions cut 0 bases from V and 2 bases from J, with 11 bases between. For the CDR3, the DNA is TGTGCCAGCAGCTTGGTGGGCAGGGGAAACACTGAAGCTTTCTTT. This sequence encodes CASSLVGRGNTEAFF.

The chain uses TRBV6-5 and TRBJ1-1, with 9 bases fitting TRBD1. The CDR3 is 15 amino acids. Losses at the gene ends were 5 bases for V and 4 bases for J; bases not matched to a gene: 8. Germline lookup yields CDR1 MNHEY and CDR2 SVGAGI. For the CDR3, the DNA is TGTGCCAGCAGTGGAACCGGGACAGGGAGCACTGAAGCTTTCTTT. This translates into CASSGTGTGSTEAFF.

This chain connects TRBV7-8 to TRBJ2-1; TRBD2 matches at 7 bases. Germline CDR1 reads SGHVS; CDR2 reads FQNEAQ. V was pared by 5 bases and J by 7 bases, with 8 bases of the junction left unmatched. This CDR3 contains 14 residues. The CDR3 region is CASSNREAGNEQFF. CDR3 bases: TGTGCCAGCAGCAACCGGGAGGCGGGGAATGAGCAGTTCTTC.

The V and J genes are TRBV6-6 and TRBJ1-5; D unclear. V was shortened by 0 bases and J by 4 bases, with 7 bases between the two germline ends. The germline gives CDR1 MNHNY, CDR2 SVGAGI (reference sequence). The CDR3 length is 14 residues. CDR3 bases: TGTGCCAGCAGTTACTCTACTTATAATCAGCCCCAGCATTTT. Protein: CASSYSTYNQPQHF.

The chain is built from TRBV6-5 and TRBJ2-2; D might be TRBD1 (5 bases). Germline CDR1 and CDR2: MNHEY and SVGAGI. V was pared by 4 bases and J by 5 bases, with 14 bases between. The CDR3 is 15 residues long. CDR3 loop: CASSFRQFGTGELFF. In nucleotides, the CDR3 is TGTGCCAGCAGTTTTCGACAGTTTGGAACCGGGGAGCTGTTTTTT.

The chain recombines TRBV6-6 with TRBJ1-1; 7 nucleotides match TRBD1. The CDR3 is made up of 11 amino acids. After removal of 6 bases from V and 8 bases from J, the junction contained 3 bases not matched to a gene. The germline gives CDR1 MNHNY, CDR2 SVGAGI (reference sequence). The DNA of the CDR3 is TGTGCCAGCAGGAGGGGGCCAGAAGCTTTCTTT. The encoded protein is CASRRGPEAFF.

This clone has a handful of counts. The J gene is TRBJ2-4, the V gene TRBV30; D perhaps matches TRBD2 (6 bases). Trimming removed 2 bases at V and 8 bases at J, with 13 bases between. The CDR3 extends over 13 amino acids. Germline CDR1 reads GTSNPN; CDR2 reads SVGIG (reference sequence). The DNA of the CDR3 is TGTGCCTGGAGTAATGACACGGGGGACATTCAGTACTTC. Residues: CAWSNDTGDIQYF.

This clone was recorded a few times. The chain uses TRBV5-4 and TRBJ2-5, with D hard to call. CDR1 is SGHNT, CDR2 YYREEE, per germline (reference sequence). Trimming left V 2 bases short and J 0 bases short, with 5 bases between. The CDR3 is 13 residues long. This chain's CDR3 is CASSFTDQETQYF. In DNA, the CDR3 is TGTGCCAGCAGCTTCACGGACCAAGAGACCCAGTACTTC.

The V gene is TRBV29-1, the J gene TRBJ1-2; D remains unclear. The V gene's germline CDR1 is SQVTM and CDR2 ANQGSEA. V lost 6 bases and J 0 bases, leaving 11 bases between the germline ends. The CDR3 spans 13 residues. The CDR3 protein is CSVRRSSNYGYTF. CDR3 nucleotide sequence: TGCAGCGTAAGGAGAAGCTCTAACTATGGCTACACCTTC.

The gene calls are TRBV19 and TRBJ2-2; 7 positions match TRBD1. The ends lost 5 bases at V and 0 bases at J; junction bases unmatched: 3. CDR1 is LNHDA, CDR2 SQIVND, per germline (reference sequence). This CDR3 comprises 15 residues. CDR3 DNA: TGTGCCAGTAGTTTGGGACAGACGAACACCGGGGAGCTGTTTTTT. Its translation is CASSLGQTNTGELFF.

The CDR3 loop is CASSDSGARGADTQYF. The CDR3, as DNA: TGTGCCAGCAGTGACTCTGGGGCCCGGGGGGCAGATACGCAGTATTTT. This chain connects TRBV6-4 to TRBJ2-3; 7 bases are a match to TRBD2. Per germline, CDR1 MRHNA and CDR2 SNTAGT. V was clipped by 0 bases and J by 4 bases; unmatched bases: 7. This CDR3 contains 16 residues.

The CDR3 DNA is TGTGCCAGCACGGACCCGGGGGTTGGAGGCTACACCTTC. It yields the protein CASTDPGVGGYTF. The chain combines TRBV7-2 with TRBJ1-2; D possibly corresponds to TRBD1 (5 bases). Trimming removed 7 bases at V and 8 bases at J, with 17 bases between. There are 13 residues in the CDR3. Germline assignment: CDR1 SGHTA and CDR2 FQGNSA.

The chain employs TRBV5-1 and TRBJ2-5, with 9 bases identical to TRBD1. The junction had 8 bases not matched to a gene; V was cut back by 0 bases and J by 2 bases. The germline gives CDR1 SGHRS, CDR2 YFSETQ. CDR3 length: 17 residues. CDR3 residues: CASSLASGTGNQETQYF. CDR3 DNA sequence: TGCGCCAGCAGCTTGGCCTCCGGGACAGGGAATCAAGAGACCCAGTACTTC.

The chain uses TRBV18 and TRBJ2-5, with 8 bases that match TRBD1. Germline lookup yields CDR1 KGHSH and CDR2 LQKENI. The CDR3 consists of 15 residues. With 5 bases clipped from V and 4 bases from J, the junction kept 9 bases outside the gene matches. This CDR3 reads CASSTWTGYGETQYF. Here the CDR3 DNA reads TGTGCCAGCTCAACCTGGACAGGGTATGGAGAGACCCAGTACTTC.

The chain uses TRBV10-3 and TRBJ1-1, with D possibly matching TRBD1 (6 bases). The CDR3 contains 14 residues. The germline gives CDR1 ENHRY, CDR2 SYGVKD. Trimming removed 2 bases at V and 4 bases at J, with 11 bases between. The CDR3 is CAISEVGAITEAFF. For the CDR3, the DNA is TGTGCCATCAGTGAGGTGGGGGCGATCACTGAAGCTTTCTTT.

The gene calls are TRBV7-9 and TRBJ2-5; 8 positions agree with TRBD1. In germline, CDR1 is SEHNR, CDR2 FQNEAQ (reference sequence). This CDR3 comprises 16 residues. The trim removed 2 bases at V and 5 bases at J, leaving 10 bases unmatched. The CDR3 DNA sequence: TGTGCCAGCAGCTTAAGCGCAGGGGGCCCGGAGGAGACCCAGTACTTC. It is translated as CASSLSAGGPEETQYF.